The 30 T cell receptor beta chains listed next were all sequenced from one sample in a study of T cells in Graves' hyperthyroidism and ophthalmopathy. Amplified regions were TCR beta CDR3 sequences from RNA transcripts. The HTBI primer set was used in a first-round RT-PCR of the TCR CDR3. TCRdb redid the calling of the multiplex PCR reads with MiXCR, one entry per CDR3 protein. The data show fewer than 500,000 distinct CDR3 sequences, with approximately 15% seen just once and around 14% held by the top ten. The specimen was blood. These receptors were obtained from a man aged 18 to 30 with Graves' ophthalmopathy.

In this sample, this clonotype turned up many times. The CDR3, as DNA: TGTGCCAGCAGCGAGGATTTACAAGAGACCCAGTACTTC. As protein: CASSEDLQETQYF. The chain is built from TRBV7-8 and TRBJ2-5; D not certain. Germline lookup yields CDR1 SGHVS and CDR2 FQNEAQ. V gave up 5 bases and J gave up 2 bases, with 9 bases separating them. This CDR3 has 13 amino acids. Supplemented by reference TRBV7-8 and TRBJ2-5, the full variable domain reads GAGVSQSPRYKVAKRGQDVALRCDPISGHVSLFWYQQALGQGPEFLTYFQNEAQLDKSGLPSDRFFAERPEGSVSTLKIQRTQQEDSAVYLCASSEDLQETQYFGPGTRLLVL.

This clonotype has ten or more counts. The chain is built from TRBV20-1 and TRBJ2-3; maybe TRBD2 (7 bases). The length of the CDR3 is 15 residues. With 3 bases removed from V and 2 bases from J, the gap between germline ends came to 15 bases. Germline V CDR1 and CDR2: DFQATT, SNEGSKA (reference sequence). The CDR3 nucleotides read TGCAGTGCTAGTCTAAGCGGGACAAACACAGATACGCAGTATTTT. Translated, it gives CSASLSGTNTDTQYF.

This clonotype was picked up many times. This chain joins TRBV20-1 and TRBJ2-7, with 8 bases fitting TRBD2. The CDR3 is 13 residues long. Germline V gene sequence: CDR1 DFQATT, CDR2 SNEGSKA (reference sequence). Germline trimming cut 5 bases from V and 7 bases from J; bases unmatched to any gene: 10. The CDR3 DNA reads TGCAGTGCTTTCGGGCCCGGGGGGGAGGAGCAGTACTTC. Its protein is CSAFGPGGEEQYF.

This clonotype has ten or more counts. The chain combines TRBV12-3 or TRBV12-4 with TRBJ1-4; TRBD1 is a possible D gene (5 bases). This CDR3 comprises 13 residues. The ends were cut back, 6 bases at V and 7 bases at J, with 12 bases in the middle. CDR3 residues: CASRTVFGEKLFF. The CDR3, as DNA: TGTGCCAGCAGGACAGTTTTTGGTGAAAAACTGTTTTTT.

This clonotype was counted many times. The V gene is TRBV20-1, the J gene TRBJ2-1; no firm D call. Trimming took 2 bases from V and 4 from J, leaving 15 bases between them. Germline assignment: CDR1 DFQATT and CDR2 SNEGSKA (reference sequence). The CDR3 has 15 residues. CDR3 sequence reads: CSARSAGYIYNEQFF. CDR3 nucleotide sequence: TGCAGTGCTAGATCGGCAGGATATATTTACAATGAGCAGTTCTTC.

The chain couples TRBV19 to TRBJ1-2, with 7 bases fitting TRBD1. Germline lookup yields CDR1 LNHDA and CDR2 SQIVND (reference sequence). V shed 0 bases, J shed 8 bases, and the junction held 12 bases outside the gene matches. CDR3 length equals 16 residues. This CDR3 is CASSIDLRLDRRGYTF. The CDR3 DNA reads as TGTGCCAGTAGTATAGATCTCCGCCTGGACAGGAGGGGCTACACCTTC.

This clonotype has ten or more counts. The gene calls are TRBV19 and TRBJ1-1; TRBD1 aligns across 8 bases. Germline loops: CDR1 LNHDA, CDR2 SQIVND (reference sequence). The trim removed 2 bases at V and 6 bases at J, leaving 5 bases unmatched. The CDR3 has 14 amino acids. The CDR3 spells CASSISGTGSEAFF. DNA for the CDR3: TGTGCCAGTAGTATATCCGGGACAGGTTCTGAAGCTTTCTTT.

Many counts were recorded for this clonotype. The rearrangement joins TRBV7-3 to TRBJ2-5; a weak D match, TRBD1 (6 bases). Trimming shortened V by 5 bases and J by 2 bases, and 9 bases separated the two germline ends. Germline-derived CDR1 and CDR2 are SGHTA and FQGTGA. CDR3 length equals 13 residues. The CDR3 region has the DNA TGTGCCAGCAGCCAGGGACAACAAGAGACCCAGTACTTC. Amino acid sequence: CASSQGQQETQYF.

V gene TRBV10-3 combines with J gene TRBJ2-3; 12 bases are shared with TRBD2. Germline V gene lookup returns CDR1 ENHRY and CDR2 SYGVKD. The CDR3 has 14 amino acids. Losses at the gene ends were 10 bases for V and 4 bases for J; bases not matched to a gene: 6. CDR3 DNA sequence: TGTGCCACTCAGACTAGCGGGGGATCAGATACGCAGTATTTT. Translated: CATQTSGGSDTQYF.

The V and J genes are TRBV6-1 and TRBJ1-2; D not certain. V was clipped by 2 bases and J by 4 bases, with 8 bases between them. The CDR3 is made up of 13 amino acids. Germline CDR1 MNHNS, CDR2 SASEGT. The CDR3 region is CASSESAGYGYTF. CDR3 nucleotides: TGTGCCAGCAGTGAATCGGCAGGCTATGGCTACACCTTC.

This clonotype was observed many times. The CDR3, as DNA: TGTGCCAGCAGCTCTGCGGACCAAGAGACCCAGTACTTC. Protein: CASSSADQETQYF. The rearrangement links TRBV6-1 to TRBJ2-5; D remains ambiguous. The ends were cut back, 6 bases at V and 0 bases at J, with 8 bases in the middle. Germline CDR1 is MNHNS and CDR2 is SASEGT. The CDR3 runs 13 residues.

The rearrangement links TRBV20-1 to TRBJ2-3; 15 nucleotides agree with TRBD2. In germline, CDR1 is DFQATT, CDR2 SNEGSKA (reference sequence). This CDR3 has 16 amino acids. Trimming at V came to 6 bases and at J to 5 bases, leaving 9 bases not matched to a gene. The chain's CDR3 is CSAPWTSGRAVDTQYF. The CDR3 DNA sequence: TGCAGTGCCCCCTGGACTAGCGGGAGGGCCGTAGATACGCAGTATTTT.

In this sample, this clonotype turned up many times. V usage is TRBV20-1 and J usage is TRBJ2-1; 8 positions agree with TRBD2. Germline-derived CDR1 and CDR2 are DFQATT and SNEGSKA (reference sequence). This CDR3 spans 14 amino acids. The J segment lost 4 bases and the V segment lost 4 bases, leaving 6 bases of the junction unmatched. This CDR3 is CSAKYGTRYNEQFF. The CDR3 DNA sequence: TGCAGTGCTAAGTACGGGACTAGGTACAATGAGCAGTTCTTC.

This clonotype was counted between two and nine times. V is TRBV29-1 and J is TRBJ1-1, with unresolved D. Per the germline V gene, CDR1 is SQVTM and CDR2 is ANQGSEA. CDR3 length: 12 residues. With 3 bases removed from V and 1 base from J, the gap between germline ends came to 6 bases. The CDR3 loop reads CSVDLANTEAFF. The CDR3 DNA sequence: TGCAGCGTTGACCTGGCGAACACTGAAGCTTTCTTT.

This clonotype came up many times. This chain uses TRBV6-1 with TRBJ2-1; 9 nucleotides match TRBD2. The CDR3 covers 15 residues. Germline lookup yields CDR1 MNHNS and CDR2 SASEGT. V trimming: 6 bases; J trimming: 7 bases; junction bases outside the gene matches: 10. CDR3 amino acids: CASSVGLASANEQFF. The DNA for the CDR3 is TGTGCCAGCAGCGTGGGACTAGCAAGCGCAAATGAGCAGTTCTTC.

This chain connects TRBV11-3 to TRBJ2-7, with a possible D match to TRBD1 (6 bases). Germline assignment: CDR1 SGHNT and CDR2 YENEEA. There are 15 residues in the CDR3. With 3 bases removed from V and 3 bases from J, the gap between germline ends came to 15 bases. CDR3 region: CASSLVGTWGYEQYF. The CDR3 DNA is TGTGCCAGCAGCTTGGTTGGGACATGGGGCTACGAGCAGTACTTC.

This rearrangement joins TRBV12-5 to TRBJ2-5; the match to TRBD2 covers 7 bases. From germline, CDR1 is LGHNT and CDR2 FRNRAP. The CDR3 has 17 amino acids. The J segment lost 4 bases and the V segment lost 2 bases, leaving 13 bases of the junction unmatched. CDR3 region: CASGLPLGGSGLETQYF. CDR3 sequence (DNA): TGTGCTAGTGGTTTGCCCCTAGGAGGTAGCGGGTTAGAGACCCAGTACTTC.

This clonotype was recorded many times. The rearrangement links TRBV5-6 to TRBJ1-5, with D possibly matching TRBD1 (5 bases). CDR3 length: 13 amino acids. The V and J ends lost 3 bases and 1 base respectively, with 5 bases between them. In germline, CDR1 is SGHDT, CDR2 YYEEEE. CDR3 loop: CASSSGSNQPQHF. The CDR3 coding sequence is TGTGCCAGCAGCTCAGGGAGCAATCAGCCCCAGCATTTT.

The chain uses TRBV29-1 and TRBJ2-4; 9 nucleotides align to TRBD2. This CDR3 comprises 14 residues. V lost 7 bases to trimming and J lost 8 bases; unmatched junction nucleotides: 12. Germline V CDR1 and CDR2: SQVTM, ANQGSEA. This CDR3 is CSAEREESLDIQYF. DNA of the CDR3: TGCAGCGCTGAGCGGGAGGAAAGTTTAGACATTCAGTACTTC.

This clonotype has a count of ten or more. The chain couples TRBV20-1 to TRBJ1-1, with TRBD1 matching 9 bases. Trimming cost V 3 bases and J 8 bases; bases outside gene matches: 7. The CDR3 is 13 residues long. Per the germline V gene, CDR1 is DFQATT and CDR2 is SNEGSKA (reference sequence). The CDR3, as DNA: TGCAGTGCTAGCGTGGGACAGGGTATAGAAGCTTTCTTT. Protein: CSASVGQGIEAFF.

This clonotype appeared many times. The V gene is TRBV5-1, the J gene TRBJ2-7, with 10 bases that match TRBD1. The CDR3 runs 13 residues. Per germline, CDR1 SGHRS and CDR2 YFSETQ. The V segment lost 3 bases and the J segment 5 bases; nucleotides outside the gene matches: 2. The CDR3: CASSWDRGNEQYF. In nucleotides, the CDR3 is TGCGCCAGCAGCTGGGACAGGGGCAACGAGCAGTACTTC.

There are many counts of this clonotype. The V gene is TRBV12-3 or TRBV12-4, the J gene TRBJ2-1; TRBD1 matches 10 bases. After removal of 10 bases from V and 4 bases from J, the junction contained 4 bases not matched to a gene. This CDR3 has 13 residues. For the CDR3, the DNA is TGTGCCATCGGGACAGGGGATTACAATGAGCAGTTCTTC. Its translation: CAIGTGDYNEQFF.

This clonotype appeared many times. This chain uses TRBV2 with TRBJ1-2; 11 nucleotides agree with TRBD1. V dropped 8 bases and J dropped 7; count of bases not matched to a gene: 9. The CDR3 has 14 amino acids. Germline V lookup: CDR1 SNHLY, CDR2 FYNNEI. CDR3 coding DNA: TGTGCCAGCCGACTGGACAGGGGGCCGGCTGGCTACACCTTC. This sequence encodes CASRLDRGPAGYTF.

This clonotype appeared many times. The V gene is TRBV11-3, the J gene TRBJ2-1; 7 bases line up with TRBD2. This CDR3 has 15 amino acids. Germline V gene sequence: CDR1 SGHNT, CDR2 YENEEA. J gave up 5 bases and V 5 bases, and 9 bases lay outside the gene matches. In DNA, the CDR3 is TGTGCCAGCAGCCCTGGTGGACTAGACCACAATGAGCAGTTCTTC. Translated, it gives CASSPGGLDHNEQFF.

This clonotype was seen repeatedly, ten times or more. This rearrangement joins TRBV27 to TRBJ2-7; TRBD2 matches at 13 bases. V lost 6 bases and J lost 4; bases outside the gene matches: 9. Germline loops: CDR1 MNHEY, CDR2 SMNVEV (reference sequence). The CDR3 runs 16 residues. This CDR3 reads CASSPGLAGPLYEQYF. CDR3 nucleotides: TGTGCCAGCAGCCCGGGACTAGCGGGGCCTCTGTACGAGCAGTACTTC.

This clonotype has a handful of counts. This chain uses TRBV20-1 with TRBJ1-5; D not certain. Germline CDR1 is DFQATT and CDR2 is SNEGSKA (reference sequence). The CDR3 loop spans 15 amino acids. Trimming took 3 bases from V and 0 from J, leaving 12 bases between them. The CDR3 nucleotides are TGCAGTGCTAGGTTTGAGGGATTTAGCAATCAGCCCCAGCATTTT. Amino acid sequence: CSARFEGFSNQPQHF.

The sample holds many counts of this clonotype. V and J are TRBV4-1 and TRBJ1-4; tentatively, D is TRBD1 (5 bases). This CDR3 region has 15 residues. Deletions cut 1 base from V and 8 bases from J, with 14 bases between. Germline V lookup: CDR1 MGHRA, CDR2 YSYEKL. The CDR3 DNA reads as TGCGCCAGCAGCCAAGTTGGGCAGGAGGGGGAAAAACTGTTTTTT. It codes for CASSQVGQEGEKLFF.

This clonotype showed up many times. The chain couples TRBV9 to TRBJ2-7; 8 bases align to TRBD1. V trimming: 3 bases; J trimming: 1 base; junction bases outside the gene matches: 3. In germline, CDR1 is SGDLS, CDR2 YYNGEE. CDR3 length: 14 residues. The CDR3 spells CASSATGESYEQYF. For the CDR3, the DNA is TGTGCCAGCAGCGCGACAGGGGAGTCCTACGAGCAGTACTTC.

In DNA form, the CDR3 reads TGTGCCAGCAGCTTCCGGACCCGCGCAGATACGCAGTATTTT. Translation gives CASSFRTRADTQYF. The V and J genes are TRBV5-6 and TRBJ2-3; D unclear. This CDR3 has 14 residues. Germline V gene lookup returns CDR1 SGHDT and CDR2 YYEEEE. The V and J ends lost 2 bases and 4 bases respectively, with 11 bases between them.

Remarks on this clonotype: A read error may account for a junction end that differs from germline. V and J are TRBV11-2 and TRBJ1-6; 10 nucleotides match TRBD1. Germline lookup yields CDR1 SGHAT and CDR2 FQNNGV. The CDR3 spans 14 residues. The CDR3: CVSSPGQGYSPLHF. The CDR3 DNA is TGTGTCAGCAGCCCGGGACAGGGGTACTCACCCCTCCACTTT.